This TCR beta chain was recovered during a study of T-cell memory formation after mild COVID-19 (dated by TCRdb to the early 2020s). At the level of the whole study: TCR sequence clusters from the two donors were found to be largely donor specific. In a couple of donors, T-cell clones that expanded and contracted after mild COVID-19 were followed by sequencing TCRalpha and TCRbeta repertoires longitudinally. The cohort was made up of two young adult volunteers, one female and one male, who were previously healthy. General study outcomes and caveats: Contracting CD4+ clones appeared mostly in the CM and EM memory subsets, whereas CD8+ clones were enriched in EMRA. The study covered only a couple of mild cases, and larger cohorts including severe cases with pre-infection samples were considered necessary. Some responding clones were found in pre-infection memory, which suggests that pre-existing cross-reactive memory T cells took part in the SARS-CoV-2 response. Clones contracting from day 15 to 85 had balanced CD4/CD8 phenotypes, while a second wave expanding from day 15 to 37 was biased towards CD4+. SARS-CoV-2 specificity was not confirmed for the second-wave clones peaking on day 37.

Concerning this clonotype: This receptor's antigen is unknown. No per-base quality is available; no much larger clone lies one base away.

The data were produced on an Illumina NovaSeq 6000. cDNA libraries for TCRalpha and TCRbeta were prepared by 5'RACE using constant-segment primers, with sample barcodes and unique molecular identifiers added. Trizol reagent was used to extract RNA from every sample. Library amplification was performed in two PCR steps, and a second sample barcode and Illumina TruSeq adapters were introduced in the second step. Sequencing of the libraries was done on an Illumina NovaSeq, producing 2 x 150 bp paired-end reads. Per the original workflow: The reads were demultiplexed and collapsed into UMI-guided consensus sequences using migec v1.2.7. Using mixcr v2.1.11, UMI consensuses were aligned to TRA and TRB V and J templates and then assembled into clonotypes. Expanded or contracted clonotypes were those called significant by both edgeR and NoisET, with noise models trained on biological replicates. edgeR calls used a false discovery rate-adjusted p below 0.01 and a log2 fold-change threshold of 1. As an exploratory analysis of dynamics, max-normalized trajectories of the 1000 most abundant clonotypes were examined with PCA combined with hierarchical clustering. Separately sequenced CD4+ and CD8+ repertoires were used to assign the CD4 or CD8 phenotype of responding clones. The raw public data were reprocessed by TCRdb itself: fastp quality trimming at Q25, MiXCR clonotype calling, in-frame beta chains only. Every entry covers one CDR3 protein and lists the most common genes and DNA from its rows. In this record, the V and J calls reflect TCRdb's handling and not the investigators' own analysis. This sample is represented by around 530,000 distinct CDR3 sequences; about 20% of them were singletons. The top ten clonotypes cover about 8.2% of the sample.

Ficoll-Paque density gradient centrifugation was the method used to isolate PBMCs. As encoded in the germline V gene (reference sequence), CDR1 is SEHNR while CDR2 is FQNEAQ. CDR3 length: 16 amino acids, cysteine to phenylalanine. The retained sequence is limited to the CDR3, 48 bases, with the frame set at the first base. V lost 4 bases and J lost 6 bases; the stretch between them is 22 bases long. The chain is made from TRBV7-9 and TRBJ2-7; the D gene is possibly TRBD1 or TRBD2, with 6 bases matching each. This TCR was sampled from an adult woman who had mild COVID-19 (a few samples of this study predate the infection). The sample titles of this study are shuffled in the database, so cell type and time point are left out; the donor was told from shared clones. The sequencing input was PBMCs or a T cell subset sorted from them (not recorded which). The nucleotide sequence reads as follows: TGTGCCAGCAGCTGGGGCTCGGGGGCGATAGGATCCGAGCAGTACTTC. It translates as CASSWGSGAIGSEQYF. The CDR3, completed at both ends by the reference TRBV7-9 and TRBJ2-7 genes, gives the full variable domain DTGVSQNPRHKITKRGQNVTFRCDPISEHNRLYWYRQTLGQGPEFLTYFQNEAQLEKSRLLSDRFSAERPKGSFSTLEIQRTEQGDSAMYLCASSWGSGAIGSEQYFGPGTRLTVT.